These T cell receptor beta chains were read from a single sample in a study of STAT5B mutations in CD4+ large granular lymphocyte leukemia. Clones were sequenced by immunoSEQ multiplex PCR, and TCRdb holds only the in-frame ones, with some missing. The table includes 30,000 or so clones, roughly 77% detected once. The specimen was CD4+ T cells from blood buffy coats. Source of these receptors: a human donor in good health. Both conserved end residues are part of each CDR3. D genes are given only for firm matches. Only some rows state a clone size, as once, few, many or a class for expanded clones.

clone_size	d_call	v_call	j_call	cdr3_aa	cdr3_nt
few	.	TRBV4-3	TRBJ1-6	CASSQDMASSPLHF	TGCGCCAGCAGCCAAGATATGGCGAGCTCACCCCTCCACTTT
.	.	TRBV7-2	TRBJ1-6	CASSAQQGPNSPLHF	TGTGCCAGCAGCGCCCAACAGGGACCCAATTCACCCCTCCACTTT
.	.	TRBV11-2	TRBJ1-2	CASSETDRGGYTF	TGTGCCAGCAGCGAGACGGATCGTGGTGGCTACACCTTC
.	.	TRBV28	TRBJ2-7	CASSLTSSYEQYF	TGTGCCAGCAGTTTGACGAGCTCCTACGAGCAGTACTTC
.	.	TRBV7-9	TRBJ2-7	CASSSGQAHEQYF	TGTGCCAGCAGCTCAGGACAAGCTCACGAGCAGTACTTC
.	.	TRBV4-1	TRBJ2-5	CASSQGGSQETQYF	TGCGCCAGCAGCCAAGGAGGCAGCCAAGAGACCCAGTACTTC
.	.	TRBV7-2	TRBJ2-5	CASSYGATQYF	TGTGCCAGCAGCTATGGGGCGACCCAGTACTTC
.	.	TRBV9	TRBJ2-7	CASSVGTARTSYEQYF	TGTGCCAGCAGCGTAGGAACAGCCAGAACCTCCTACGAGCAGTACTTC
.	TRBD2	TRBV5-1	TRBJ2-3	CASSLEASGSLRTDTQYF	TGCGCCAGCAGCTTGGAGGCTAGCGGGAGCTTGAGGACAGATACGCAGTATTTT
once	.	TRBV25-1	TRBJ1-2	CASSVSIGANYGYTF	TGTGCCAGCAGTGTGTCGATCGGGGCTAACTATGGCTACACCTTC
.	TRBD2	TRBV4-2	TRBJ2-5	CASSAGERGGWETQYF	TGTGCCAGCAGCGCCGGGGAGCGGGGGGGCTGGGAGACCCAGTACTTC
.	.	TRBV6-5	TRBJ2-2	CASRRSQHGGGELFF	TGTGCCAGCCGGAGGTCTCAGCACGGAGGCGGGGAGCTGTTTTTT
few	TRBD1	TRBV5-1	TRBJ1-1	CASRPPGQGALNTEAFF	TGCGCCAGCAGACCACCGGGACAGGGGGCCTTGAACACTGAAGCTTTCTTT
.	.	TRBV19	TRBJ1-1	CASSDRTVNTEAFF	TGTGCCAGTAGTGACCGGACAGTGAACACTGAAGCTTTCTTT
.	.	TRBV10-3	TRBJ2-5	CAISEAGLEETQYF	TGTGCCATCAGTGAAGCAGGGCTGGAAGAGACCCAGTACTTC
.	.	TRBV6-1	TRBJ2-1	CASRGSSYNEQFF	TGTGCCAGCAGGGGTAGCTCCTACAATGAGCAGTTCTTC
.	TRBD1	TRBV13	TRBJ2-7	CASSLSGTGSYEQYF	TGTGCCAGCAGCTTATCTGGGACAGGGTCCTACGAGCAGTACTTC
few	.	TRBV6-5	TRBJ1-1	CASSYRRQAPEAFF	TGTGCCAGCAGTTACCGTCGACAGGCCCCTGAAGCTTTCTTT
.	.	TRBV25-1	TRBJ2-7	CASGRSSSYEQYF	TGTGCCAGCGGACGGTCGAGCTCCTACGAGCAGTACTTC
.	TRBD1	TRBV7-8	TRBJ1-2	CASSIPGTGGIGYTF	TGTGCCAGCAGCATTCCCGGGACAGGGGGAATTGGCTACACCTTC
few	TRBD2	TRBV10-1	TRBJ2-3	CASNVIAGSTDTQYF	TGCGCCAGCAATGTAATAGCGGGGAGCACAGATACGCAGTATTTT
once	TRBD1	TRBV19	TRBJ1-5	CASSIGGTGQLSADF	TGTGCCAGTAGTATCGGTGGGACAGGCCAACTTTCGGCGGATTTT
few	.	TRBV29-1	TRBJ1-1	CSVSANRVTEAFF	TGCAGCGTCTCTGCCAACAGGGTCACTGAAGCTTTCTTT
few	.	TRBV30	TRBJ2-1	CAWSSLDEQFF	TGTGCCTGGAGTTCCCTGGATGAGCAGTTCTTC
.	.	TRBV7-2	TRBJ2-1	CASSPNLQAGEQFF	TGTGCCAGCAGCCCGAACCTTCAGGCGGGAGAGCAGTTCTTC
.	.	TRBV5-4	TRBJ2-6	CASSLGGAGANVLTF	TGTGCCAGCAGCTTGGGGGGCGCTGGGGCCAACGTCCTGACTTTC
.	.	TRBV9	TRBJ2-1	CASSPRVWGSNEQFF	TGTGCCAGCAGCCCCCGCGTTTGGGGTTCCAATGAGCAGTTCTTC
.	TRBD2	TRBV30	TRBJ2-5	CAWSGTSGWTQYF	TGTGCCTGGAGTGGGACTAGCGGTTGGACCCAGTACTTC
.	.	TRBV10-2	TRBJ1-2	CASSEYGSTYGYTF	TGCGCCAGCAGTGAGTACGGCTCGACTTATGGCTACACCTTC
.	.	TRBV30	TRBJ2-7	CAWSFDSPYEQYF	TGTGCCTGGAGTTTCGACAGCCCCTACGAGCAGTACTTC
.	.	TRBV2	TRBJ1-4	CASSPRGSGTNEKLFF	TGTGCCAGCAGTCCCCGAGGGTCAGGCACTAATGAAAAACTGTTTTTT
.	.	TRBV27	TRBJ1-1	CASSFRGGTEAFF	TGTGCCAGCAGTTTCAGGGGTGGCACTGAAGCTTTCTTT
.	TRBD2	TRBV4-2	TRBJ2-5	CASSLRGGGSQETQYF	TGTGCCAGCAGCCTGCGAGGCGGCGGGAGTCAAGAGACCCAGTACTTC
.	TRBD1	TRBV15	TRBJ1-6	CATSRVGRTGFNSPLHF	TGTGCCACCAGCAGAGTAGGTAGGACAGGATTTAATTCACCCCTCCACTTT
.	TRBD2	TRBV5-1	TRBJ2-3	CASSWRLAGSTDTQYF	TGCGCCAGCAGCTGGCGACTAGCGGGGAGCACAGATACGCAGTATTTT
.	.	TRBV18	TRBJ1-1	CASSRRGSGNTEAFF	TGTGCCAGCTCACGGCGGGGTTCGGGCAACACTGAAGCTTTCTTT
.	.	TRBV5-6	TRBJ2-1	CASSIYRWNEQFF	TGTGCCAGCAGCATCTATAGGTGGAATGAGCAGTTCTTC
.	.	TRBV7-6	TRBJ2-1	CASSLATSGNEQFF	TGTGCCAGCAGCTTAGCAACTAGTGGCAATGAGCAGTTCTTC
.	.	TRBV7-8	TRBJ1-1	CASSFIRNTEAFF	TGTGCCAGCAGCTTTATTCGGAACACTGAAGCTTTCTTT
few	TRBD1	TRBV2	TRBJ2-7	CASRGWTGGKDEQYF	TGTGCCAGCAGGGGGTGGACAGGGGGCAAGGACGAGCAGTACTTC
.	TRBD2	TRBV7-2	TRBJ2-7	CASMRVAGGYEQYF	TGTGCCAGCATGAGGGTAGCGGGAGGCTACGAGCAGTACTTC
.	.	TRBV5-6	TRBJ2-3	CASSLLLSQGIGTQYF	TGTGCCAGCAGCCTTCTCCTGAGCCAAGGGATTGGTACGCAGTATTTT
few	.	TRBV25-1	TRBJ1-1	CASSVSAIDTEAFF	TGTGCCAGCAGTGTTTCCGCGATAGACACTGAAGCTTTCTTT
.	.	TRBV2	TRBJ1-4	CASRPKGMPNEKLFF	TGTGCCAGCAGGCCGAAGGGGATGCCTAATGAAAAACTGTTTTTT
few	.	TRBV6-6	TRBJ1-3	CASVGARGNTIYF	TGTGCCAGCGTTGGGGCGCGAGGAAACACCATATATTTT
.	.	TRBV5-4	TRBJ1-2	CASSLDGNYGYTF	TGTGCCAGCAGCTTGGATGGGAACTATGGCTACACCTTC
.	.	TRBV5-4	TRBJ1-1	CASSLAGDRTEAFF	TGTGCCAGCAGCTTGGCGGGAGATAGGACTGAAGCTTTCTTT
.	.	TRBV19	TRBJ1-1	CASRSRGYEAFF	TGTGCCAGTAGGTCACGTGGTTATGAAGCTTTCTTT
few	TRBD1	TRBV9	TRBJ1-4	CASSTRQGQKLFF	TGTGCCAGCAGCACTAGACAGGGGCAGAAACTGTTTTTT
.	TRBD1	TRBV6-1	TRBJ1-6	CASSGRQGNSPLHF	TGTGCCAGCAGTGGCAGACAGGGAAATTCACCCCTCCACTTT
.	TRBD1	TRBV4-2	TRBJ1-2	CASSRDRGRDGYTF	TGTGCCAGCAGCCGCGACAGGGGGCGGGATGGCTACACCTTC
few	.	TRBV4-2	TRBJ1-6	CASSQPTGGAPLHF	TGTGCCAGCAGCCAACCGACAGGTGGGGCACCCCTCCACTTT
.	.	TRBV4-1	TRBJ2-2	CASSQEPGFGGELFF	TGCGCCAGCAGCCAAGAGCCAGGCTTTGGCGGGGAGCTGTTTTTT
few	.	TRBV10-2	TRBJ1-2	CASSGLNYGYTF	TGCGCCAGCAGTGGGTTAAACTATGGCTACACCTTC